What follows describes a single T cell receptor beta chain. There are many counts of this clonotype. No antigen is known for it. Per-base quality was not reported, and no clone a single base away is much larger than it. A case-control design nested within a healthcare worker cohort in London, UK, was used, with weekly nasopharyngeal swab PCR tests and blood sampling performed. Healthcare workers were enrolled in the week of the UK lockdown, from 23 to 31 March 2020, and were followed every week for up to about 16 weeks. Library preparation was by 5' RACE. The instrument was a NextSeq 500. To correct for sequencing error and PCR bias, the TCR library protocol tagged individual cDNA molecules with unique molecular identifiers. Sequencing covered both TCR alpha and beta chains, and within each sample the abundances of alpha and beta sequences were tightly co-correlated. The authors' analysis ran thus. V gene, J gene and CDR3 annotation of TCR sequences was performed with Decombinator V4. Expanded TCRs were defined as changing significantly between any two time points under a Poisson model with p below 0.0001. TCR abundances were normalised to the total number of TCRs sequenced per sample and expressed as counts per million. MAIT TCRs were defined by TRAV1-2 paired with TRAJ12, TRAJ20 or TRAJ33, and iNKT TCRs by TRAV10 paired with TRAJ18. VDJdb, accessed on 1 November 2021, was searched for TCRs annotated for CMV, EBV and SARS-CoV-2, and TCRs annotated for more than one antigen were excluded. TCRdb handled the public reads itself, with Q25 trimming in fastp and clone calling in MiXCR, and kept productive beta chains. Duplicate CDR3 protein sequences are folded into a single record with the most common DNA and genes. These V and J calls originate from TCRdb's pipeline instead of the authors' own analysis. The sample includes approximately 50,000 distinct CDR3 sequences, with approximately 12% observed a single time. Roughly 2.5% of the sample comes from the top ten.

The entry originates in a study of early T cells in non-severe SARS-CoV-2 infection (dated by TCRdb to about 2021). Looking at the study overall: Because TCR sequencing was done on bulk RNA from unsorted whole blood, the alpha and beta chains could not be paired. On the study overall, not on this receptor specifically: VDJdb matching was skewed toward anti-spike CD8 responses, so virus-specific expansions were likely underestimated and private and CD4 specificities were missed.

Counted from cysteine to phenylalanine, this CDR3 has 13 amino acids. Of the read, only the CDR3 DNA is kept; its 39 bases are in frame from base 1. Via the germline V gene, CDR1 is MRHNA and CDR2 SNTAGT. Between the V and J ends, shortened by 10 bases and 3 bases respectively, the junction contains 12 bases. The sequence is built from TRBV6-4 and TRBJ2-2; no D gene is confidently identified. The clonotype comes from an adult who was a healthcare worker with PCR-confirmed SARS-CoV-2 infection or an uninfected control (not recorded which). Source: whole blood, taken at baseline. The CDR3 sequence is CATSPRDTGELFF. The base sequence is TGTGCCACCTCCCCCCGGGACACCGGGGAGCTGTTTTTT.